This T cell receptor (beta chain) was identified in a study of Graves' ophthalmopathy and Graves' hyperthyroidism. Study summary: Before any treatment, peripheral blood was taken at the initial diagnosis.

Germline CDR1 is MNHEY and CDR2 is SMNVEV (reference sequence). CDR3 size: 14 residues. V lost 2 bases and J lost 6; bases outside the gene matches: 3. Transcripts of RNA were the source for amplifying TCR beta CDR3 regions. First-round RT-PCR used HTBI primers; second-round multiplex PCR followed. MiXCR, run by TCRdb on the multiplex PCR reads, gives a single entry per CDR3 protein. In the table there are a few hundred thousand distinct CDR3 sequences, roughly 21% of which are singletons. This clonotype was recorded many times. Antigen unknown. Overall study results and limits: Predictions made by the model for ophthalmopathy progression reached over 55% sensitivity and less than 80% specificity. Detection in blood was also observed for most expanded thyroid clonotypes above 0.001 frequency.

The PBMCs had their origin in around 9.1 ml of fresh peripheral blood. The chain recombines TRBV27 with TRBJ2-2; 7 bases match TRBD1. Sequencing was performed on peripheral blood. This TCR was recovered from a woman aged 45 to 65 with Graves' ophthalmopathy. Here the CDR3 DNA reads TGTGCCAGCAGTTTAGACAGGGTGGCCGGGGAGCTGTTTTTT. Its protein product is CASSLDRVAGELFF.